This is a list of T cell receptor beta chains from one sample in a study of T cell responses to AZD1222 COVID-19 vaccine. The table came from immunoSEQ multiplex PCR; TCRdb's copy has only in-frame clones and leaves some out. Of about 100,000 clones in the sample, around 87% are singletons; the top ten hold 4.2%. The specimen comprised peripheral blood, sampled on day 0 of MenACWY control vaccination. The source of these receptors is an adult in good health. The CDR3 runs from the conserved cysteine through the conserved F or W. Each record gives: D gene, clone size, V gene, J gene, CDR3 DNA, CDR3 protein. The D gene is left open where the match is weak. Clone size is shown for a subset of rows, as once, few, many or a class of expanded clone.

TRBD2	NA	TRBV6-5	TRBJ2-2	TGTGCCACCAAAGCGGGGGTGAACACCGGGGAGCTGTTTTTT	CATKAGVNTGELFF
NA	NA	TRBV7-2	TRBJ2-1	TGTGCCAGCAGCTTAGAAACCGGGAGTGATGAGCAGTTCTTC	CASSLETGSDEQFF
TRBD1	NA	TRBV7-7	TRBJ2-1	TGTGCCAGCAGCCCCCGGGTCGAGGGGGCAATTAATGAGCAGTTCTTC	CASSPRVEGAINEQFF
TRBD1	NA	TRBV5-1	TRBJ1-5	TGCGCCAGCAGCTCCGGACAGGGCAATCAGCCCCAGCATTTT	CASSSGQGNQPQHF
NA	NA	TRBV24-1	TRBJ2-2	TGTGCCACCAGAGAGGGGGGCGGGAGCACCGGGGAGCTGTTTTTT	CATREGGGSTGELFF
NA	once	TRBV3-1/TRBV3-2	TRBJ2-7	TGTGCCAGCAGCCAATGGTCGGAGGGGTCCGCCGAGCAGTACTTC	CASSQWSEGSAEQYF
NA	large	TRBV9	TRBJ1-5	TGTGCCAGCAGCGAGGGCTTTAAGGGGCCCCAGCATTTT	CASSEGFKGPQHF
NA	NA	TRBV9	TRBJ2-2	TGTGCCAGCAGCGTAGACACAGACACCGGGGAGCTGTTTTTT	CASSVDTDTGELFF
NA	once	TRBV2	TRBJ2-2	TGTGCCAGCAGTGAAGTCAGGGAAACCGGGGAGCTGTTTTTT	CASSEVRETGELFF
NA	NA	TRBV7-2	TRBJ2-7	TGTGCCAGCAGCTTAAAGGGCGGCTACGAGCAGTACTTC	CASSLKGGYEQYF
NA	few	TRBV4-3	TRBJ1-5	TGCGCCAGCAGCCAAGAACGCGGAAATCGGCCCCAGCATTTT	CASSQERGNRPQHF
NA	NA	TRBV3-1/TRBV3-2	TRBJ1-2	TGTGCCAGCAAGGGGTTCCGGGGCTACACCTTC	CASKGFRGYTF